The next 8 T cell receptor beta chains were all read from a single sample in a study of spatial heterogeneity in lung cancer. Time point: sample taken at primary tumor resection. Each CDR3 protein is one row after TCRdb ran MiXCR on the 5' RACE reads. Of approximately 40,000 distinct CDR3 sequences detected, approximately 6.8% appear once; the ten largest clones hold approximately 29%. The source was PBMCs, collected at surgery. Every receptor here comes from a female donor with early-stage non-small cell lung cancer.

In this sample, this clonotype turned up a few times. The chain is built from TRBV7-2 and TRBJ2-5; D is possibly TRBD1 or TRBD2 (5 bases each). The germline gives CDR1 SGHTA, CDR2 FQGNSA. V lost 0 bases and J lost 1, with 9 bases in between. This CDR3 has 15 amino acids. The CDR3 loop reads CASSLASGTQETQYF. The CDR3 region has the DNA TGTGCCAGCAGCTTAGCTTCCGGGACCCAAGAGACCCAGTACTTC.

J is TRBJ1-6 and V is TRBV7-9, with D unclear. The ends were cut back, 1 base at V and 9 bases at J, with 7 bases in the middle. CDR1 and CDR2 from the germline V gene are SEHNR and FQNEAQ (reference sequence). The length of the CDR3 is 13 residues. The CDR3 region has the DNA TGTGCCAGCAGCTTAGAGGGTAGTTCACCCCTCCACTTT. Residues: CASSLEGSSPLHF.

This clonotype was found many times. The V call is TRBV20-1, the J call TRBJ2-3; the D call may be TRBD1 or TRBD2 (5 bases each). V lost 3 bases to trimming and J lost 5 bases, with 12 bases between them. The CDR3 sequence is 13 residues long. Germline CDR1 reads DFQATT; CDR2 reads SNEGSKA (reference sequence). The CDR3 DNA sequence: TGCAGTGCTAGCCCCGGGGCGGGAGATACGCAGTATTTT. It specifies CSASPGAGDTQYF.

This clonotype was counted ten times or more. V usage is TRBV20-1 and J usage is TRBJ2-7; tentatively, D is TRBD2 (5 bases). Trimming cost V 4 bases and J 2 bases, with 12 bases left between them. The germline V gene encodes CDR1 DFQATT and CDR2 SNEGSKA (reference sequence). The CDR3 length is 13 residues. CDR3: CSATSTQTYEQYF. CDR3 DNA sequence: TGCAGTGCTACTAGCACGCAAACCTACGAGCAGTACTTC.

This clonotype was picked up many times. This sequence joins TRBV5-1 and TRBJ1-4; TRBD1 is a possible D gene (5 bases). The CDR3 loop spans 17 amino acids. V lost 0 bases and J 5 bases, leaving 17 bases between the germline ends. Germline V gives CDR1 SGHRS, CDR2 YFSETQ. The chain's CDR3 is CASSLVPPGSSNEKLFF. CDR3 nucleotides: TGCGCCAGCAGCTTGGTACCCCCAGGGAGTTCCAATGAAAAACTGTTTTTT.

The J gene is TRBJ1-1, the V gene TRBV20-1, with a tentative D call TRBD1 (5 bases). The V gene lost 0 bases and the J gene lost 0 bases, with 17 bases spanning the gap. The CDR3 consists of 17 residues. From germline, CDR1 is DFQATT and CDR2 SNEGSKA (reference sequence). CDR3 sequence reads: CSARDRRGRGMNTEAFF. The CDR3, as DNA: TGCAGTGCTAGAGATCGACGAGGGAGGGGTATGAACACTGAAGCTTTCTTT.

Here the CDR3 DNA reads TGTGCCACCAGCAGAGAAAGGACAATTTATAGCAATCAGCCCCAGCATTTT. This sequence encodes CATSRERTIYSNQPQHF. The rearrangement uses TRBV15 and TRBJ1-5; possible D gene TRBD1, 5 bases. In germline, CDR1 is LNHNV, CDR2 YYDKDF (reference sequence). V was cut by 0 bases and J by 0 bases, with 12 bases left in between. There are 17 residues in the CDR3.

This clonotype was seen more than once but under ten times. Here the CDR3 DNA reads TGTGCCAGCAGACCAGGACTAGCGGAATCGAACACCGGGGAGCTGTTTTTT. As protein: CASRPGLAESNTGELFF. V usage is TRBV6-6 and J usage is TRBJ2-2, with 10 bases that match TRBD2. CDR1 is MNHNY, CDR2 SVGAGI, per germline (reference sequence). V gave up 6 bases and J gave up 0 bases; unmatched junction bases: 7. This CDR3 region has 17 residues.